The source of this TCR beta chain is a study of T cell responses to AZD1222 COVID-19 vaccine. Findings and caveats of the study: Spike-spanning, vaccine-associated CD4 TCRs were dominant at 160-218 and 743-854. At baseline, just five to seven AZD1222 recipients tested seropositive.

On this clone itself: Its specificity is not known.

CDR1 is LGHDT and CDR2 is YNNKEL in the germline V gene (reference sequence). The junction had 10 bases not matched to a gene; V was cut back by 4 bases and J by 7 bases. This CDR3 has 15 amino acids. Sequencing was performed with immunoSEQ multiplex PCR; in TCRdb, only in-frame clones are kept and a portion is missing. This sample has around 110,000 clones, with almost 90% found just once. The chain joins TRBV3-1 (or the pseudogene TRBV3-2) to TRBJ2-5, with 9 bases fitting TRBD1. The sequence was collected from an adult in good health. Sequencing used peripheral blood, obtained on day 0 of AZD1222 vaccination. CDR3 region: CASSPLRDRVTTQYF. Here the CDR3 DNA reads TGTGCCAGCAGCCCCCTCCGGGACAGGGTAACGACCCAGTACTTC.